The sequence of this TCR beta chain was determined in a study of cytomegalovirus exposure and HLA in healthy donors. Broader study findings: Association with HLA alleles at 0.05 false discovery rate was found for some 18,000 TCR beta sequences in a later analysis. Most likely, a cluster of highly shared sequence variants arose as a sequencing artifact.

Primers for the PCR totalled 60 Vbeta and 13 Jbeta. The protocol was immunoSEQ multiplex PCR, while the TCRdb copy is restricted to in-frame clones and leaves out a portion. The sample yields about 170,000 clones, of which the top ten take up 0.75% to 0.85%. The CDR3 runs 15 residues. V dropped 6 bases and J dropped 0 bases, with 14 bases sitting between them. Germline CDR1 reads MNHEY; CDR2 reads SVGAGI. Details on this clone: Its target is unknown.

Sequencing was done on a sample of PBMCs. The gene calls are TRBV6-5 and TRBJ1-1, with D perhaps matching TRBD1 (5 bases). This receptor was taken from a young woman in good health and CMV-seropositive. CDR3 nucleotide sequence: TGTGCCAGCAGATCACAGGTTTCCATGAACACTGAAGCTTTCTTT. Amino acids: CASRSQVSMNTEAFF.